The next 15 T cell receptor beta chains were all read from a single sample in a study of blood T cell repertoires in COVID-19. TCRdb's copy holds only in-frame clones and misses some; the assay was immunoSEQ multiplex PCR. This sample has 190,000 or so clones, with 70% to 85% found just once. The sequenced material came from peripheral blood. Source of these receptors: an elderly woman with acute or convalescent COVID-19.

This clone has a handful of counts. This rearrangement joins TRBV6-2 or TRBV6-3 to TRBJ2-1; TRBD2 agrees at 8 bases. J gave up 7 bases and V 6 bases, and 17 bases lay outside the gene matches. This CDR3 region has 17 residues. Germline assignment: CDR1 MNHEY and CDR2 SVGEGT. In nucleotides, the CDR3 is TGTGCCAGCAGCGAAGGACCTGCCGGACTAGCTCCGAATGAGCAGTTCTTC. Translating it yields CASSEGPAGLAPNEQFF.

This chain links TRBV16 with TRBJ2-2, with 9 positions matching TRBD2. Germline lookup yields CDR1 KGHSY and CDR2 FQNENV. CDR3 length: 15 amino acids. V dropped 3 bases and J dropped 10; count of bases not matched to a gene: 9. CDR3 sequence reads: CASSHTIAGVEELFF. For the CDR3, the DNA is TGTGCCAGCAGCCACACTATAGCGGGAGTAGAGGAGCTGTTTTTT.

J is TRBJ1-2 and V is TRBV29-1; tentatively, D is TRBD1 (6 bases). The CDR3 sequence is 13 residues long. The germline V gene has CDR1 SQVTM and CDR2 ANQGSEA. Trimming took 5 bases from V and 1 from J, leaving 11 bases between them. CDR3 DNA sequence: TGCAGCGTTCAGGGGATCCATAACTATGGCTACACCTTC. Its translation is CSVQGIHNYGYTF.

The chain's CDR3 is CASSLGLVGEQYF. The CDR3, as DNA: TGTGCCAGCAGCCTGGGACTAGTGGGGGAGCAGTACTTC. This sequence joins TRBV7-8 and TRBJ2-7, with TRBD2 matching over 8 bases. Germline CDR1 and CDR2: SGHVS and FQNEAQ. This CDR3 comprises 13 residues. V was clipped by 5 bases and J by 7 bases; unmatched bases: 7.

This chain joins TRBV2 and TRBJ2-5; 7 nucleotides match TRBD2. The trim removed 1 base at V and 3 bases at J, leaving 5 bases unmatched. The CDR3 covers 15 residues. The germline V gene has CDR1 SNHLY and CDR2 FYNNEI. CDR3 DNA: TGTGCCAGCAGTGAAGGGGCAGGGAGGGAAGAGACCCAGTACTTC. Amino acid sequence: CASSEGAGREETQYF.

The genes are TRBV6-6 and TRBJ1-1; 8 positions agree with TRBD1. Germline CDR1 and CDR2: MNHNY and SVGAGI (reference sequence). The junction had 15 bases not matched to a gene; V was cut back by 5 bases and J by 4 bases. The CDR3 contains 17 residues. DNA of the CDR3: TGTGCCAGCAGTCCCCCCCGGACAGGGCTATTAATCACTGAAGCTTTCTTT. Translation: CASSPPRTGLLITEAFF.

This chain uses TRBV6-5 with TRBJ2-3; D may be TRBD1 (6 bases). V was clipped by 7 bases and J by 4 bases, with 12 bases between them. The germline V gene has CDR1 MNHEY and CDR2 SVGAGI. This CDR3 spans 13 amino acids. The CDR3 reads CASKVGAPDTQYF. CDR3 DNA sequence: TGTGCCAGCAAGGTGGGGGCCCCAGATACGCAGTATTTT.

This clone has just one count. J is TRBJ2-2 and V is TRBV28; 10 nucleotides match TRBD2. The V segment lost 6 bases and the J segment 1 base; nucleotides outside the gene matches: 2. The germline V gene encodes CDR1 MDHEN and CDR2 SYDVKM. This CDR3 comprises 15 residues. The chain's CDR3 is CASRLAGVNTGELFF. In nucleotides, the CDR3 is TGTGCCAGCAGGCTAGCGGGGGTGAACACCGGGGAGCTGTTTTTT.

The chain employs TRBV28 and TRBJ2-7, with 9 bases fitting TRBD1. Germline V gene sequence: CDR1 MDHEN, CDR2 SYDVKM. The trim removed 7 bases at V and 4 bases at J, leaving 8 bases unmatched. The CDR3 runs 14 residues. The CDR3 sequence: CASNPTGGFYEQYF. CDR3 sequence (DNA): TGTGCCAGCAACCCGACAGGGGGTTTTTACGAGCAGTACTTC. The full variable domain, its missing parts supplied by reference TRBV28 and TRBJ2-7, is DVKVTQSSRYLVKRTGEKVFLECVQDMDHENMFWYRQDPGLGLRLIYFSYDVKMKEKGDIPEGYSVSREKKERFSLILESASTNQTSMYLCASNPTGGFYEQYFGPGTRLTVT.

The CDR3 here is CAWSRGGTNTGELFF. The CDR3, as DNA: TGTGCCTGGAGTCGGGGGGGAACGAACACCGGGGAGCTGTTTTTT. The J gene is TRBJ2-2, the V gene TRBV30; TRBD2 matches at 8 bases. This CDR3 is built from 15 residues. Looked up from germline, CDR1 is GTSNPN and CDR2 is SVGIG (reference sequence). Germline trimming cut 2 bases from V and 0 bases from J; bases unmatched to any gene: 2. Based on the CDR3 plus reference TRBV30 and TRBJ2-2, the full variable domain is SQTIHQWPATLVQPVGSPLSLECTVEGTSNPNLYWYRQAAGRGLQLLFYSVGIGQISSEVPQNLSASRPQDRQFILSSKKLLLSDSGFYLCAWSRGGTNTGELFFGEGSRLTVL.

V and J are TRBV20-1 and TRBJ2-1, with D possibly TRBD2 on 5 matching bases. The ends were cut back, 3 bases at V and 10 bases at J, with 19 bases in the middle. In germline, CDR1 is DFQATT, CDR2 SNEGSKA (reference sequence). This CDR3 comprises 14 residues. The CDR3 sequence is CSASAFTRAKEQFF. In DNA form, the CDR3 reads TGCAGTGCTAGTGCGTTTACTAGGGCTAAGGAGCAGTTCTTC.

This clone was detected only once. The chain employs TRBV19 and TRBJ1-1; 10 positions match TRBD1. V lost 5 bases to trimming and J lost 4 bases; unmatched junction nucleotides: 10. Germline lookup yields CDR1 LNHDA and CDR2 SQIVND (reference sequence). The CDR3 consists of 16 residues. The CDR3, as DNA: TGTGCCAGTAGTCCGGAGATGGGACAGGGGATCACTGAAGCTTTCTTT. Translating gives CASSPEMGQGITEAFF.

CDR3 sequence reads: CAISESPGGAHWTGELFF. The CDR3 DNA follows: TGTGCCATCAGTGAGTCTCCTGGAGGTGCGCATTGGACCGGGGAGCTGTTTTTT. The J gene is TRBJ2-2, the V gene TRBV10-3; a possible D gene is TRBD2 (5 bases). The germline CDR1 and CDR2 sequences are ENHRY and SYGVKD. The CDR3 totals 18 residues. Trimming shortened V by 0 bases and J by 5 bases, and 19 bases separated the two germline ends.

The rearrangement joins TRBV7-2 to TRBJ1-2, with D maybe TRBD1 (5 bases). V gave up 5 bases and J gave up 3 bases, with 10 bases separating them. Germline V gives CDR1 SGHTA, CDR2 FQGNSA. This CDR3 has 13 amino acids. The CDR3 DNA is TGTGCCAGCAGCGCAGGGTTTTACTATGGCTACACCTTC. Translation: CASSAGFYYGYTF.

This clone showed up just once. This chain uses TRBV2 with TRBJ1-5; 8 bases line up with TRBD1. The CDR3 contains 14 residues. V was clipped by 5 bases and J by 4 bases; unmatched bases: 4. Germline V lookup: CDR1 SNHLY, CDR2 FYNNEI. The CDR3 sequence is CASSNDRGNQPQHF. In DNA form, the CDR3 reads TGTGCCAGCAGTAACGACAGGGGTAATCAGCCCCAGCATTTT.